The 2 T cell receptor beta chains below were found in one sample sequenced in a study of T cell responses to AZD1222 COVID-19 vaccine (TCRdb year 2021). The library was prepared using the immunoSEQ multiplex PCR assay. TCRdb obtained this table from immuneACCESS and retained in-frame rearrangements with V and J assigned. These tables miss some clones; where compared with another copy, unresolved V genes account for less than half of the shortfall, and the remainder is unexplained. Counted in this sample were 90,000 or so clones; 88% of them appeared once. The top ten clonotypes cover about 15% of the sample. This specimen's time point label, interpreted: baseline before first vaccination. Specimen: peripheral blood, collected on day 0 of AZD1222 vaccination. The receptors derive from an adult in good health.

The V gene is TRBV6-5, the J gene TRBJ1-1; tentatively, D is TRBD1 (5 bases). Germline V gives CDR1 MNHEY, CDR2 SVGAGI. V lost 2 bases, J lost 6 bases, and 10 bases lay in between. This CDR3 spans 13 amino acids. As DNA, the CDR3 is TGTGCCAGCAGTTACGAGGGGAGGGCTGAAGCTTTCTTT. Encoded protein: CASSYEGRAEAFF.

The CDR3 nucleotides read TGTGCCAGCAGGTATTCAGGGGCCGTCAATCAGCCCCAGCATTTT. Amino acid sequence: CASRYSGAVNQPQHF. The gene calls are TRBV28 and TRBJ1-5, with D possibly TRBD1 on 6 matching bases. Germline CDR1 is MDHEN and CDR2 is SYDVKM. The CDR3 has 15 amino acids. Trimming shortened V by 6 bases and J by 3 bases, and 15 bases separated the two germline ends.